One sample yielded the 26 T cell receptor beta chains listed below, sequenced in a study of blood T cell repertoires in COVID-19. Profiling relied on immunoSEQ multiplex PCR, and the TCRdb table lists in-frame clones only, not all of them. The table records 300,000 or so clones, 86% of them present only once. The specimen was peripheral blood. The receptor set was obtained from a woman aged 45-60 years with acute or convalescent COVID-19.

The V gene is TRBV19, the J gene TRBJ1-6, with D possibly being TRBD1 (6 bases). This CDR3 has 16 amino acids. Germline CDR1 reads LNHDA; CDR2 reads SQIVND (reference sequence). V was pared by 3 bases and J by 6 bases, with 15 bases between. CDR3 DNA sequence: TGTGCCAGTAGTATTACAGGGAAGAAGGCTAATTCACCCCTCCACTTT. Translation gives CASSITGKKANSPLHF.

V and J are TRBV13 and TRBJ1-6, with D hard to call. The V gene's germline CDR1 is PRHDT and CDR2 FYEKMQ (reference sequence). The CDR3 covers 15 residues. Trimming removed 2 bases at V and 0 bases at J, with 5 bases between. CDR3: CASSLLSSYNSPLHF. CDR3 bases: TGTGCCAGCAGCTTATTGAGCTCCTATAATTCACCCCTCCACTTT.

The rearrangement joins TRBV29-1 to TRBJ1-1, with D maybe TRBD1 (5 bases). V lost 4 bases to trimming and J lost 1 base, with 13 bases between them. The CDR3 loop spans 14 amino acids. Per the germline V gene, CDR1 is SQVTM and CDR2 is ANQGSEA. This CDR3 is CSVVSGAKNTEAFF. The CDR3 region has the DNA TGCAGCGTTGTATCTGGGGCTAAGAACACTGAAGCTTTCTTT.

This chain uses TRBV5-1 with TRBJ2-1; possibly TRBD2 for D (5 bases). The CDR3 runs 17 residues. V was trimmed by 0 bases and J by 0 bases, leaving 13 bases between them. Germline-derived CDR1 and CDR2 are SGHRS and YFSETQ. This CDR3 reads CASSLASLAASYNEQFF. DNA for the CDR3: TGCGCCAGCAGCTTGGCTTCGCTAGCCGCCTCCTACAATGAGCAGTTCTTC.

This clone was detected a few times. The genes are TRBV7-2 and TRBJ1-2, with D tentatively TRBD1 (6 bases). CDR1 and CDR2 (germline): SGHTA, FQGNSA. This CDR3 comprises 13 residues. V dropped 6 bases and J dropped 1 base, with 9 bases sitting between them. In DNA, the CDR3 is TGTGCCAGCAGTTTGGACAGTAACTATGGCTACACCTTC. Residues: CASSLDSNYGYTF.

The V call is TRBV6-5, the J call TRBJ2-5; a weak D match, TRBD2 (5 bases). This CDR3 has 15 amino acids. CDR1 and CDR2 (germline): MNHEY, SVGAGI. The V gene lost 2 bases and the J gene lost 2 bases, with 12 bases spanning the gap. For the CDR3, the DNA is TGTGCCAGCAGTTACGGAGCGGCCCAGCAAGAGACCCAGTACTTC. Its translation: CASSYGAAQQETQYF.

This clone was found a few times. This chain connects TRBV5-1 to TRBJ2-7; 7 nucleotides agree with TRBD1. Germline V CDR1 and CDR2: SGHRS, YFSETQ. CDR3 size: 15 residues. With 2 bases clipped from V and 4 bases from J, the junction kept 9 bases outside the gene matches. CDR3 DNA sequence: TGCGCCAGCAGCTTTCTTGAGGGGGCAGGATACGAGCAGTACTTC. Translated, it gives CASSFLEGAGYEQYF.

The sample holds one count of this clone. V usage is TRBV7-2 and J usage is TRBJ2-2; TRBD1 matches at 11 bases. Germline V lookup: CDR1 SGHTA, CDR2 FQGNSA. After removal of 4 bases from V and 6 bases from J, the junction contained 1 base not matched to a gene. The CDR3 runs to 14 residues. In DNA form, the CDR3 reads TGTGCCAGCAGCTGGGGACAGGGGGCCGGGGAGCTGTTTTTT. As protein: CASSWGQGAGELFF.

The V call is TRBV4-1, the J call TRBJ2-3; the match to TRBD1 covers 8 bases. The germline V gene encodes CDR1 MGHRA and CDR2 YSYEKL. V gave up 5 bases and J gave up 5 bases; unmatched junction bases: 12. The CDR3 runs to 16 residues. CDR3 in DNA: TGCGCCAGCAGCTTTCTTGGACAGGGATCGAAAGATACGCAGTATTTT. The encoded protein is CASSFLGQGSKDTQYF.

For this clone: Other DNA sequences of this sample code for an identical CDR3. The chain joins TRBV5-1 to TRBJ2-5, with D tentatively TRBD1 (5 bases). Looked up from germline, CDR1 is SGHRS and CDR2 is YFSETQ. V lost 4 bases and J lost 1, with 8 bases in between. This CDR3 contains 13 residues. CDR3 protein: CASSTGTQETQYF. CDR3 nucleotides: TGCGCCAGCAGCACAGGCACCCAAGAGACCCAGTACTTC.

This chain joins TRBV24-1 and TRBJ2-3; 13 bases fit TRBD2. CDR1 and CDR2 (germline): KGHDR, SFDVKD. Trimming at V came to 4 bases and at J to 0 bases, leaving 6 bases not matched to a gene. The CDR3 contains 18 residues. The chain's CDR3 is CATSDPGLAGTSTDTQYF. The CDR3 nucleotides read TGTGCCACCAGTGACCCGGGACTAGCGGGGACTAGCACAGATACGCAGTATTTT.

The gene calls are TRBV7-6 and TRBJ1-3, with D tentatively TRBD1 (6 bases). The V end was cut by 5 bases, the J end by 4 bases, with 9 bases between. Germline V lookup: CDR1 SGHVS, CDR2 FNYEAQ. CDR3 length: 13 residues. Here the CDR3 DNA reads TGTGCCAGCAGCCAGGGACAAGGAAACACCATATATTTT. Its translation: CASSQGQGNTIYF.

The rearrangement joins TRBV27 to TRBJ2-3, with a weak D call TRBD1 (6 bases). The ends were cut back, 4 bases at V and 2 bases at J, with 10 bases in the middle. Germline V CDR1 and CDR2: MNHEY, SMNVEV (reference sequence). The CDR3 extends over 14 amino acids. CDR3 coding DNA: TGTGCCAGCAGTTCAGGACAGTTCACAGATACGCAGTATTTT. This codes for CASSSGQFTDTQYF.

This CDR3 is CAAGLDEQFF. CDR3 in DNA: TGTGCAGCGGGCTTGGATGAGCAGTTCTTC. The rearrangement uses TRBV28 and TRBJ2-1; weak D call: TRBD2 (6 bases). This CDR3 comprises 10 residues. Germline CDR1 MDHEN, CDR2 SYDVKM. The whole variable domain, remainder taken from reference TRBV28 and TRBJ2-1, is DVKVTQSSRYLVKRTGEKVFLECVQDMDHENMFWYRQDPGLGLRLIYFSYDVKMKEKGDIPEGYSVSREKKERFSLILESASTNQTSMYLCAAGLDEQFFGPGTRLTVL.

The chain recombines TRBV28 with TRBJ1-6; 10 positions agree with TRBD1. Germline CDR1 MDHEN, CDR2 SYDVKM. V gave up 7 bases and J gave up 7 bases; unmatched junction bases: 4. The CDR3 has 14 residues. CDR3 nucleotide sequence: TGTGCCAGCAACCTGGGACAGGGGAATTCACCCCTCCACTTT. Translation: CASNLGQGNSPLHF.

This clone has a single count. The chain couples TRBV5-1 to TRBJ1-2; TRBD1 aligns across 9 bases. The germline V gene has CDR1 SGHRS and CDR2 YFSETQ. The junction had 6 bases not matched to a gene; V was cut back by 4 bases and J by 8 bases. This CDR3 contains 13 residues. The CDR3 reads CASSIDRGRGYTF. For the CDR3, the DNA is TGCGCCAGCAGCATTGACAGGGGGAGAGGCTACACCTTC.

The chain recombines TRBV7-9 with TRBJ2-5, with unresolved D. Trimming removed 1 base at V and 1 base at J, with 10 bases between. There are 15 residues in the CDR3. Germline-derived CDR1 and CDR2 are SEHNR and FQNEAQ (reference sequence). The CDR3 loop is CASSLVPRSQETQYF. The DNA of the CDR3 is TGTGCCAGCAGCTTAGTACCTAGATCCCAAGAGACCCAGTACTTC.

In this sample, this clone turned up once. The chain carries TRBV4-3 and TRBJ1-3; D remains ambiguous. V shed 4 bases and J shed 0 bases, with 19 bases lying between them. The V gene's germline CDR1 is LGHNA and CDR2 YSLEER. The CDR3 spans 18 residues. CDR3 in DNA: TGCGCCAGCAGCCTCGAGAGCGTACTTTCTTACTCTGGAAACACCATATATTTT. Translating gives CASSLESVLSYSGNTIYF.

The chain recombines TRBV7-7 with TRBJ1-3, with 10 bases lining up with TRBD1. V shed 5 bases, J shed 4 bases, and the junction held 5 bases outside the gene matches. There are 15 residues in the CDR3. The germline CDR1 and CDR2 sequences are SSHAT and FNYEAQ (reference sequence). For the CDR3, the DNA is TGTGCCAGCAGCCACGACAGGGGGCCGGGAAACACCATATATTTT. Residues: CASSHDRGPGNTIYF.

The rearrangement joins TRBV7-2 to TRBJ1-1; TRBD1 agrees at 7 bases. CDR1 and CDR2 from the germline V gene are SGHTA and FQGNSA. V was clipped by 7 bases and J by 0 bases; unmatched bases: 5. The CDR3 is 14 amino acids. This CDR3 is CASTLGQMNTEAFF. Written as DNA, the CDR3 is TGTGCCAGCACACTGGGACAGATGAACACTGAAGCTTTCTTT.

CDR3 amino acids: CATSDPDRGNYGYTF. CDR3 nucleotide sequence: TGTGCCACCAGTGATCCTGACAGGGGTAACTATGGCTACACCTTC. The rearrangement uses TRBV24-1 and TRBJ1-2; 8 bases are a match to TRBD1. Germline CDR1 reads KGHDR; CDR2 reads SFDVKD. This CDR3 spans 15 amino acids. Unmatched junction bases numbered 3, after V lost 3 bases and J lost 1 base.

This clone was observed a few times. V gene TRBV9 combines with J gene TRBJ1-5; a possible D gene is TRBD1 (6 bases). This CDR3 spans 15 amino acids. Germline CDR1 SGDLS, CDR2 YYNGEE. The V and J ends lost 4 bases and 1 base respectively, with 12 bases between them. The CDR3 nucleotides read TGTGCCAGCAGCCCGGGGGGGCACAGCAATCAGCCCCAGCATTTT. Protein product: CASSPGGHSNQPQHF.

This clone has a single count. V is TRBV6-5 and J is TRBJ2-7; maybe TRBD2 (6 bases). Trimming removed 2 bases from V and 3 bases from J, with 11 bases in between. Germline assignment: CDR1 MNHEY and CDR2 SVGAGI. The CDR3 has 14 residues. The CDR3 DNA follows: TGTGCCAGCAGTTACAGATGGGGGGACTACGAGCAGTACTTC. This sequence encodes CASSYRWGDYEQYF.

V and J are TRBV6-5 and TRBJ1-4; D gene ambiguous. The CDR3 has 14 residues. Germline lookup yields CDR1 MNHEY and CDR2 SVGAGI. Trimming stripped 8 bases from V and 6 bases from J, with 16 bases between. This chain's CDR3 is CASALDLLDEKLFF. The CDR3, as DNA: TGTGCCAGCGCCCTAGATCTGCTCGATGAAAAACTGTTTTTT.

The chain joins TRBV27 to TRBJ1-2; D is perhaps TRBD1 (5 bases). The V end was cut by 5 bases, the J end by 9 bases, with 13 bases between. CDR1 MNHEY and CDR2 SMNVEV come from the germline V gene (reference sequence). There are 12 residues in the CDR3. This CDR3 is CASSPSSDSYTF. In DNA, the CDR3 is TGTGCCAGCAGTCCCTCGTCGGACAGCTACACCTTC.

The chain employs TRBV30 and TRBJ1-2; a possible D gene is TRBD1 (6 bases). Germline assignment: CDR1 GTSNPN and CDR2 SVGIG (reference sequence). Trimming pared 3 bases from V and 2 bases from J, leaving 16 bases between. CDR3 length: 15 residues. CDR3 in DNA: TGTGCCTGGAGCCCGCTACTTAGGGGGAACTATGGCTACACCTTC. Translated: CAWSPLLRGNYGYTF.